The clone carrying this T cell receptor (beta chain) occurred a few times. TCRdb keeps only in-frame clones here, not all; method: immunoSEQ multiplex PCR. The sample carries around 160,000 clones, approximately 84% recorded once. V lost 3 bases and J lost 3; bases outside the gene matches: 4. The germline V gene encodes CDR1 SEHNR and CDR2 FQNEAQ (reference sequence). The CDR3 has 14 residues. This sample stems from a study of blood T cell repertoires in COVID-19. The V and J genes are TRBV7-9 and TRBJ1-1, with 7 positions matching TRBD1. Sequencing was carried out using peripheral blood. This clonotype originated in a woman older than 75 with acute or convalescent COVID-19. CDR3 bases: TGTGCCAGCAGCTTGGACAGGAGGGACACTGAAGCTTTCTTT. Translation: CASSLDRRDTEAFF.